This T cell receptor (beta chain) appears in the sequencing data of a study of radiotherapy plus CTLA-4 blockade in lung cancer. The overall study: Around a sixth of patients responded objectively, and around 31% achieved disease control.

Sequenced by immunoSEQ multiplex PCR; TCRdb stores in-frame clones only, minus some. This sample has 70,000 to 90,000 clones, with roughly 75% found just once. The CDR3 consists of 16 residues. CDR1 is SEHNR, CDR2 FQNEAQ, per germline (reference sequence). The V gene lost 1 base and the J gene lost 6 bases, with 15 bases spanning the gap. Broader study findings: Among reported predictors of response, early blood T cell clone dynamics with interferon-beta performed best. Clones of tumor-derived TCRs expanded in blood after radiotherapy plus ipilimumab.

A remark on this clone: Its antigen is unidentified.

The chain couples TRBV7-9 to TRBJ2-2; weak D call: TRBD1 (6 bases). This TCR derives from a human donor with non-small cell lung cancer who had a complete response to radiotherapy plus ipilimumab. Sequences were derived from peripheral blood, sampled from a patient treated with radiotherapy plus ipilimumab. The CDR3: CASSLVAGALAGELFF. CDR3 nucleotide sequence: TGTGCCAGCAGCTTAGTGGCAGGGGCGCTGGCCGGGGAGCTGTTTTTT.